Below, 19 T cell receptor beta chains from the same sample are listed, as sequenced in a study of shared clonotypes between healthy human individuals. Sequencing was performed with immunoSEQ multiplex PCR; in TCRdb, only in-frame clones are kept and a portion is missing. The table has 1.6 million or so clones, roughly 96% seen once. Specimen: naive CD4+ T cells sorted from blood. Documented subset: CD45RA+ positively selected. Every receptor here comes from a man aged 30 to 39 in good health.

Written as DNA, the CDR3 is TGTGCCAGCAGTTACGGGAGGGGCAGCACAGATACGCAGTATTTT. Amino acids: CASSYGRGSTDTQYF. This rearrangement joins TRBV6-5 to TRBJ2-3, with TRBD2 matching over 7 bases. Germline CDR1 and CDR2: MNHEY and SVGAGI. CDR3 length equals 15 residues. V lost 2 bases, J lost 0 bases, and 2 bases stayed unmatched.

This clone was observed a single time. The J gene is TRBJ1-5, the V gene TRBV5-6; D is uncertain. CDR3 length: 14 amino acids. CDR1 SGHDT and CDR2 YYEEEE come from the germline V gene. The germline V and J ends were trimmed by 2 bases and 2 bases, with 8 bases remaining between them. CDR3 protein: CASSLKVGNQPQHF. As DNA, the CDR3 is TGTGCCAGCAGCTTAAAAGTAGGCAATCAGCCCCAGCATTTT. Complete variable domain (other parts from reference TRBV5-6 and TRBJ1-5): DAGVTQSPTHLIKTRGQQVTLRCSPKSGHDTVSWYQQALGQGPQFIFQYYEEEERQRGNFPDRFSGHQFPNYSSELNVNALLLGDSALYLCASSLKVGNQPQHFGDGTRLSIL.

V and J are TRBV7-9 and TRBJ2-3; D unresolved. Trimming took off 5 bases at V and 0 bases at J, with 12 bases between the two ends. This CDR3 is 15 amino acids long. Germline V gene data show CDR1 as SEHNR and CDR2 as FQNEAQ (reference sequence). The CDR3 sequence: CASSSRKSSTDTQYF. The CDR3 DNA reads TGTGCCAGCAGCAGTCGAAAATCTAGCACAGATACGCAGTATTTT.

This chain connects TRBV30 to TRBJ2-1; TRBD1 aligns across 10 bases. The CDR3 runs to 15 residues. Germline lookup yields CDR1 GTSNPN and CDR2 SVGIG (reference sequence). V shed 3 bases, J shed 7 bases, and the junction held 9 bases outside the gene matches. The CDR3 region is CAWSPATGGLNEQFF. CDR3 bases: TGTGCCTGGAGCCCCGCGACAGGGGGCTTGAATGAGCAGTTCTTC.

DNA of the CDR3: TGTGCCAGTAGGAACGGGCCAGCTCGGCCCCAGCATTTT. Its protein product is CASRNGPARPQHF. The genes are TRBV19 and TRBJ1-5; no firm D call. CDR3 length equals 13 residues. The germline V and J ends were trimmed by 6 bases and 9 bases, with 15 bases remaining between them. Germline CDR1 is LNHDA and CDR2 is SQIVND (reference sequence).

This clone occurred once. The chain combines TRBV18 with TRBJ1-5; possible D gene TRBD1, 5 bases. The germline CDR1 and CDR2 sequences are KGHSH and LQKENI. The CDR3 is 16 amino acids. Between the trimmed V and J ends, which lost 1 base and 7 bases, there was a span of 17 bases. CDR3 amino acids: CASSPLQRGDGQPQHF. CDR3 coding DNA: TGTGCCAGCTCACCACTACAGAGAGGGGACGGGCAGCCCCAGCATTTT.

Concerning this clone itself: Other DNA sequences in the same sample also yield this CDR3. J is TRBJ2-3 and V is TRBV2, with D unresolved. Germline V gene lookup returns CDR1 SNHLY and CDR2 FYNNEI. Trimming took off 3 bases at V and 3 bases at J, with 4 bases between the two ends. The CDR3 extends over 12 amino acids. The CDR3 region has the DNA TGTGCCAGCAGTGACAGTACAGATACGCAGTATTTT. Translating gives CASSDSTDTQYF.

This chain links TRBV7-8 with TRBJ2-7; 11 bases agree with TRBD2. The germline gives CDR1 SGHVS, CDR2 FQNEAQ. The CDR3 totals 15 residues. The trim removed 5 bases at V and 6 bases at J, leaving 9 bases unmatched. The CDR3 nucleotides read TGTGCCAGCAGCGCCAGACTAGCGGGATCGGTCGAGCAGTACTTC. Translated: CASSARLAGSVEQYF.

The chain links TRBV5-1 to TRBJ2-7; 11 nucleotides agree with TRBD2. Germline CDR1 is SGHRS and CDR2 is YFSETQ. Losses at the gene ends were 0 bases for V and 5 bases for J; bases not matched to a gene: 10. The CDR3 runs to 17 residues. As DNA, the CDR3 is TGCGCCAGCAGCTTGGGACCCGAGACTAGCGGGAACCACGAGCAGTACTTC. Translated, it gives CASSLGPETSGNHEQYF. The full variable domain, rest sourced from reference TRBV5-1 and TRBJ2-7, is KAGVTQTPRYLIKTRGQQVTLSCSPISGHRSVSWYQQTPGQGLQFLFEYFSETQRNKGNFPGRFSGRQFSNSRSEMNVSTLELGDSALYLCASSLGPETSGNHEQYFGPGTRLTVT.

The chain joins TRBV18 to TRBJ2-5; 9 nucleotides agree with TRBD2. The CDR3 consists of 15 residues. The V and J ends lost 3 bases and 1 base, in that order; junction bases with no gene match: 3. In germline, CDR1 is KGHSH, CDR2 LQKENI. This CDR3 reads CASSPQLAGQETQYF. CDR3 bases: TGTGCCAGCTCACCCCAACTAGCGGGCCAAGAGACCCAGTACTTC.

V is TRBV9 and J is TRBJ2-2; TRBD2 aligns across 7 bases. Germline V lookup: CDR1 SGDLS, CDR2 YYNGEE. The CDR3 has 17 residues. The J segment lost 7 bases and the V segment lost 0 bases, leaving 12 bases of the junction unmatched. CDR3 sequence reads: CASSVGVGGREFGELFF. CDR3 DNA sequence: TGTGCCAGCAGCGTAGGGGTAGGCGGGCGGGAGTTCGGGGAGCTGTTTTTT.

The chain combines TRBV6-5 with TRBJ2-7; 7 bases fit TRBD1. Germline V gene lookup returns CDR1 MNHEY and CDR2 SVGAGI. CDR3 length equals 14 residues. V was pared by 2 bases and J by 6 bases, with 7 bases of the junction left unmatched. The CDR3 spells CASSYLGQAFEQYF. CDR3 coding DNA: TGTGCCAGCAGTTACCTAGGACAGGCATTCGAGCAGTACTTC.

The rearrangement uses TRBV18 and TRBJ2-3, with a weak D call TRBD1 (5 bases). The CDR3 covers 15 residues. Trimming removed 5 bases at V and 0 bases at J, with 12 bases between. Germline CDR1 reads KGHSH; CDR2 reads LQKENI. The CDR3 region is CASSNIQESTDTQYF. As DNA, the CDR3 is TGTGCCAGCTCAAATATACAGGAGAGCACAGATACGCAGTATTTT. The entire variable domain, with the rest obtained from reference TRBV18 and TRBJ2-3, is as follows: NAGVMQNPRHLVRRRGQEARLRCSPMKGHSHVYWYRQLPEEGLKFMVYLQKENIIDESGMPKERFSAEFPKEGPSILRIQQVVRGDSAAYFCASSNIQESTDTQYFGPGTRLTVL.

The gene calls are TRBV12-5 and TRBJ1-1; D not resolved. The CDR3 spans 14 residues. Trimming took 6 bases from V and 0 from J, leaving 11 bases between them. From germline, CDR1 is LGHNT and CDR2 FRNRAP. CDR3 sequence: CASGISNLNTEAFF. The CDR3 DNA is TGTGCTAGTGGGATATCAAATTTGAACACTGAAGCTTTCTTT.

The chain carries TRBV9 and TRBJ2-1; D is ambiguous. Germline V gives CDR1 SGDLS, CDR2 YYNGEE. V lost 0 bases and J 12 bases, leaving 10 bases between the germline ends. CDR3 length: 12 residues. This CDR3 is CASSVEGIGQFF. In DNA form, the CDR3 reads TGTGCCAGCAGCGTAGAAGGGATAGGGCAGTTCTTC. The entire variable domain, with the rest obtained from reference TRBV9 and TRBJ2-1, is as follows: DSGVTQTPKHLITATGQRVTLRCSPRSGDLSVYWYQQSLDQGLQFLIQYYNGEERAKGNILERFSAQQFPDLHSELNLSSLELGDSALYFCASSVEGIGQFFGPGTRLTVL.

This chain links TRBV18 with TRBJ1-1; possible D gene TRBD1, 6 bases. The CDR3 spans 15 residues. Looked up from germline, CDR1 is KGHSH and CDR2 is LQKENI. V was cut by 0 bases and J by 3 bases, with 11 bases left in between. The CDR3 DNA is TGTGCCAGCTCACCACCGATGGCAGGGGACACTGAAGCTTTCTTT. Its protein product is CASSPPMAGDTEAFF.

Note on this clone: Distinct nucleotide sequences in the sample also encode this CDR3. This rearrangement joins TRBV5-1 to TRBJ2-5; D uncertain. CDR1 SGHRS and CDR2 YFSETQ come from the germline V gene. V was clipped by 0 bases and J by 3 bases, with 6 bases between them. The CDR3 has 13 amino acids. CDR3 sequence: CASSLGVEETQYF. The CDR3 nucleotides read TGCGCCAGCAGCTTGGGCGTTGAAGAGACCCAGTACTTC.

This clone was detected once. The V gene is TRBV7-8, the J gene TRBJ1-1; D ambiguous. V was shortened by 1 base and J by 1 base, with 4 bases between the two germline ends. This CDR3 is built from 13 residues. Looked up from germline, CDR1 is SGHVS and CDR2 is FQNEAQ. The CDR3 here is CASSLERNTEAFF. The CDR3 DNA follows: TGTGCCAGCAGCTTAGAACGGAACACTGAAGCTTTCTTT.

The J gene is TRBJ2-2, the V gene TRBV7-2; 7 bases are shared with TRBD2. CDR1 SGHTA and CDR2 FQGNSA come from the germline V gene. This CDR3 is built from 18 residues. With V trimmed by 2 bases and J by 0 bases, 9 bases remained unmatched. The CDR3 region is CASSLRSGGFSNTGELFF. The CDR3 region has the DNA TGTGCCAGCAGCTTACGGTCGGGGGGATTCTCGAACACCGGGGAGCTGTTTTTT.